This T cell receptor (beta chain) was identified during a study of post-analysis software for immune sequencing data. About this clonotype: The antigen is undetermined.

Included in the TCR beta cDNA libraries were unique molecular identifiers. MiXCR, applied by TCRdb to the PCR reads, yields one record per CDR3 protein. The table lists 750,000 to 900,000 distinct CDR3 sequences, 46% of them singletons. Points from the study as a whole: When compared against controls, multiple sclerosis patients showed significantly lower normalized Chao1 diversity. Under F measure analysis, samples from one preparation batch co-clustered strongly.

The sequence was obtained from a girl aged 5 to 17 with multiple sclerosis. Material for sequencing was blood.

The DNA for the CDR3 is TGCAGTGCTAAATACCAGGGCACCTACCGGGGGCAGTACTTC. It is translated as CSAKYQGTYRGQYF. The J gene is TRBJ2-7, the V gene TRBV20-1; D may match TRBD1 or TRBD2 (5 bases each). Trimming removed 4 bases from V and 9 bases from J, with 22 bases in between. Germline V gives CDR1 DFQATT, CDR2 SNEGSKA (reference sequence). The CDR3 covers 14 residues.